A single sample gave rise to the 21 T cell receptor beta chains below, sequenced in a study of blood T cell repertoires in COVID-19. Only in-frame clones appear in the TCRdb table, and some are missing; sequencing was by immunoSEQ multiplex PCR. Of 400,000 to 550,000 clones in the sample, around 89% were seen once. The sequenced material came from peripheral blood. These receptors all come from a young woman with acute or convalescent COVID-19.

This clone has a handful of counts. The chain carries TRBV2 and TRBJ2-7, with no clear D. The V gene lost 3 bases and the J gene lost 3 bases, with 6 bases spanning the gap. The germline V gene has CDR1 SNHLY and CDR2 FYNNEI. This CDR3 is built from 12 residues. This CDR3 is CASSEYFYEQYF. The CDR3 DNA reads TGTGCCAGCAGTGAGTATTTCTACGAGCAGTACTTC.

In this sample, this clone turned up many times. This rearrangement joins TRBV6-5 to TRBJ2-7; 10 nucleotides align to TRBD2. With V trimmed by 6 bases and J by 2 bases, 4 bases remained unmatched. The CDR3 is 14 amino acids. Germline values: CDR1 MNHEY, CDR2 SVGAGI. The DNA of the CDR3 is TGTGCCAGCAGGGGAACTAGCGGGACCTACGAGCAGTACTTC. Its translation is CASRGTSGTYEQYF.

The table lists this clone with a count of one. V and J are TRBV10-3 and TRBJ1-1; D is unresolved. In germline, CDR1 is ENHRY, CDR2 SYGVKD. The CDR3 has 17 residues. V lost 0 bases and J 0 bases, leaving 14 bases between the germline ends. In DNA, the CDR3 is TGTGCCATCAGTGAGTCGTGGTATCCCGGTTTGAACACTGAAGCTTTCTTT. Translating it yields CAISESWYPGLNTEAFF.

The chain employs TRBV7-3 and TRBJ1-2, with TRBD1 matching over 10 bases. The germline V gene has CDR1 SGHTA and CDR2 FQGTGA. J lost 0 bases, V lost 4 bases, and 2 bases had no gene match. The CDR3 covers 15 residues. CDR3: CASSSGTGANYGYTF. CDR3 coding DNA: TGTGCCAGCAGCTCCGGGACAGGGGCTAACTATGGCTACACCTTC.

The chain joins TRBV6-5 to TRBJ2-6, with 7 bases that match TRBD2. Trimming at V came to 7 bases and at J to 2 bases, leaving 5 bases not matched to a gene. The CDR3 is 15 amino acids. Germline CDR1 reads MNHEY; CDR2 reads SVGAGI. CDR3 in DNA: TGTGCCAGCAAGGGAGGGGTAACTGGGGCCAACGTCCTGACTTTC. It specifies CASKGGVTGANVLTF.

The DNA of the CDR3 is TGCGCCAGCAGCCAAGAATCCTTAGGGAGCTACGAGCAGTACTTC. It is translated as CASSQESLGSYEQYF. The genes are TRBV4-1 and TRBJ2-7; possibly TRBD2 for D (5 bases). In germline, CDR1 is MGHRA, CDR2 YSYEKL. The CDR3 loop spans 15 amino acids. The V and J ends lost 0 bases and 3 bases respectively, with 12 bases between them.

This sequence joins TRBV28 and TRBJ2-5; a weak D match, TRBD1 (5 bases). The ends were cut back, 6 bases at V and 1 base at J, with 15 bases in the middle. Germline V lookup: CDR1 MDHEN, CDR2 SYDVKM. The CDR3 has 15 amino acids. CDR3 loop: CASSDLTGVQETQYF. CDR3 coding DNA: TGTGCCAGCAGCGACCTAACAGGAGTCCAAGAGACCCAGTACTTC.

V usage is TRBV7-2 and J usage is TRBJ2-5; D perhaps matches TRBD1 (5 bases). Germline V gene sequence: CDR1 SGHTA, CDR2 FQGNSA. The CDR3 loop spans 13 amino acids. V dropped 1 base and J dropped 4 bases, with 7 bases sitting between them. CDR3 region: CASSLDRGETQYF. The CDR3 coding sequence is TGTGCCAGCAGCTTAGATAGGGGAGAGACCCAGTACTTC.

The J gene is TRBJ2-3, the V gene TRBV10-1; 10 nucleotides match TRBD2. The V and J ends lost 5 bases and 1 base, in that order; junction bases with no gene match: 0. CDR1 WNHNN and CDR2 SYGVQD come from the germline V gene (reference sequence). The CDR3 has 14 amino acids. The CDR3 is CASSLAGGTDTQYF. The CDR3 DNA sequence: TGCGCCAGCAGTCTAGCGGGGGGCACAGATACGCAGTATTTT.

The gene calls are TRBV5-4 and TRBJ2-1; 7 positions agree with TRBD2. Germline CDR1 SGHNT, CDR2 YYREEE (reference sequence). The CDR3 is made up of 16 amino acids. V was pared by 4 bases and J by 10 bases, with 17 bases of the junction left unmatched. CDR3 region: CASSKGNSGAFGEQFF. CDR3 in DNA: TGTGCCAGCAGCAAGGGCAACAGCGGGGCCTTCGGGGAGCAGTTCTTC.

V and J are TRBV7-3 and TRBJ2-5, with D maybe TRBD1 (5 bases). Germline CDR1 reads SGHTA; CDR2 reads FQGTGA. The CDR3 sequence is 14 residues long. The V and J ends lost 1 base and 2 bases respectively, with 8 bases between them. CDR3 bases: TGTGCCAGCAGCTTAAGCAGGGATCAAGAGACCCAGTACTTC. It yields the protein CASSLSRDQETQYF.

The chain carries TRBV14 and TRBJ2-5; D not certain. V was shortened by 3 bases and J by 4 bases, with 12 bases between the two germline ends. The V gene's germline CDR1 is SGHDN and CDR2 FVKESK. This CDR3 contains 14 residues. The CDR3 DNA reads as TGTGCCAGCAGCCAGGAGACGTGGTCAGAGACCCAGTACTTC. Its protein is CASSQETWSETQYF.

This clone has only one observation. The J gene is TRBJ2-7, the V gene TRBV20-1; TRBD2 might be the D (5 bases). The V gene's germline CDR1 is DFQATT and CDR2 SNEGSKA (reference sequence). V lost 3 bases and J 6 bases, leaving 9 bases between the germline ends. The CDR3 length is 11 residues. CDR3 sequence reads: CSASPSGEQYF. The CDR3 DNA follows: TGCAGTGCTAGTCCCAGCGGCGAGCAGTACTTC.

The genes are TRBV11-2 and TRBJ2-7; 9 bases match TRBD2. The ends lost 4 bases at V and 2 bases at J; junction bases unmatched: 3. Germline lookup yields CDR1 SGHAT and CDR2 FQNNGV. This CDR3 region has 14 residues. The CDR3 reads CASSSAGGAYEQYF. The CDR3 coding sequence is TGTGCCAGCAGCTCCGCGGGGGGGGCCTACGAGCAGTACTTC.

The gene calls are TRBV6-5 and TRBJ1-1; no reliable D call. Germline lookup yields CDR1 MNHEY and CDR2 SVGAGI. This CDR3 contains 13 residues. V lost 8 bases, J lost 5 bases, and 15 bases lay in between. The CDR3, as DNA: TGTGCCAGCGGGAATCGGGGTCGAACTGAAGCTTTCTTT. It specifies CASGNRGRTEAFF.

This sequence joins TRBV24-1 and TRBJ2-5; TRBD2 matches 7 bases. Per the germline V gene, CDR1 is KGHDR and CDR2 is SFDVKD. The J segment lost 6 bases and the V segment lost 4 bases, leaving 10 bases of the junction unmatched. The CDR3 sequence is 15 residues long. The CDR3 sequence is CATSDPGTNRKTQYF. The CDR3 region has the DNA TGTGCCACCAGTGACCCTGGGACTAACCGGAAGACCCAGTACTTC.

The J gene is TRBJ1-1, the V gene TRBV7-9, with TRBD1 as a possible D gene (5 bases). Germline assignment: CDR1 SEHNR and CDR2 FQNEAQ (reference sequence). With 11 bases removed from V and 5 bases from J, the gap between germline ends came to 24 bases. The CDR3 runs to 15 residues. Here the CDR3 reads CAGTPGLEPATEAFF. The CDR3 DNA reads as TGTGCCGGAACCCCGGGACTCGAGCCCGCTACTGAAGCTTTCTTT.

This chain links TRBV7-9 with TRBJ2-5; D remains unclear. Trimming cost V 3 bases and J 3 bases, with 5 bases left between them. Germline CDR1 reads SEHNR; CDR2 reads FQNEAQ (reference sequence). The CDR3 loop spans 12 amino acids. CDR3 protein: CASSFDKETQYF. In DNA form, the CDR3 reads TGTGCCAGCAGCTTCGACAAAGAGACCCAGTACTTC.

J is TRBJ2-2 and V is TRBV10-2; D may be TRBD2 (6 bases). Germline lookup yields CDR1 WSHSY and CDR2 SAAADI. The CDR3 has 14 residues. V gave up 10 bases and J gave up 6 bases, with 18 bases separating them. The CDR3 DNA reads TGCGCCACCCCGCGGGACCGCGATTCCGGGGAGCTGTTTTTT. Translated, it gives CATPRDRDSGELFF.

The J gene is TRBJ1-6, the V gene TRBV5-1, with 8 bases matching TRBD1. Germline-derived CDR1 and CDR2 are SGHRS and YFSETQ. The CDR3 contains 15 residues. V gave up 0 bases and J gave up 7 bases; unmatched junction bases: 3. The CDR3 bases are TGCGCCAGCAGCTTGGCGGACAGGGACAATTCACCCCTCCACTTT. Translation: CASSLADRDNSPLHF.

The chain carries TRBV19 and TRBJ2-5; 9 nucleotides match TRBD2. CDR3 size: 16 residues. V lost 9 bases and J lost 9; bases outside the gene matches: 20. Germline CDR1 and CDR2: LNHDA and SQIVND (reference sequence). Here the CDR3 reads CASSKISGGRAMAQYF. CDR3 coding DNA: TGTGCCAGCTCGAAAATTAGCGGGGGCCGGGCTATGGCCCAGTACTTC.